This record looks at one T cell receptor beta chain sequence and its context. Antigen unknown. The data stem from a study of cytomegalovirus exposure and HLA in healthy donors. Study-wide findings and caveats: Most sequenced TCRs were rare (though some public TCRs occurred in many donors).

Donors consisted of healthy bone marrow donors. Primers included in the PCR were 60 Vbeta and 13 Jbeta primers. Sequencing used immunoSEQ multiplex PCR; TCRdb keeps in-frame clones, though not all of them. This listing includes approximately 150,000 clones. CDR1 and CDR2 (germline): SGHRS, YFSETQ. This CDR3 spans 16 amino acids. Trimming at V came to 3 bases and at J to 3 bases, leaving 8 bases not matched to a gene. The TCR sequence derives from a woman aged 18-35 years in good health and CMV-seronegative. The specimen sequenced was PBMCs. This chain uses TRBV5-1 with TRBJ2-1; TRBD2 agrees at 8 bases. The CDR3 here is CASSYDSTSGYNEQFF. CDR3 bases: TGCGCCAGCAGCTACGACAGCACTAGCGGCTACAATGAGCAGTTCTTC.